The next 28 T cell receptor beta chains were all read from a single sample in a study of blood T cell repertoires in COVID-19. Assay: immunoSEQ multiplex PCR; the TCRdb copy retains only in-frame clones and omits some. The sample has about 72,000 clones; roughly 90% are singletons. Specimen: peripheral blood. Receptors originate from a man aged 50 to 59 with acute or convalescent COVID-19.

CDR3 residues: CASSLDSGYGELFF. The CDR3 DNA reads TGTGCCAGCAGCTTGGACTCAGGGTACGGGGAGCTGTTTTTT. The chain has TRBV5-5 and TRBJ2-2; the D gene is possibly TRBD1 (5 bases). This CDR3 has 14 residues. With 0 bases removed from V and 7 bases from J, the gap between germline ends came to 10 bases. Germline V CDR1 and CDR2: SGHKS, YYEKEE (reference sequence).

This clone was detected once. J is TRBJ2-7 and V is TRBV27, with 7 nucleotides matching TRBD1. Germline CDR1 is MNHEY and CDR2 is SMNVEV (reference sequence). V shed 8 bases, J shed 2 bases, and the junction held 6 bases outside the gene matches. The length of the CDR3 is 13 residues. Written as DNA, the CDR3 is TGTGCCAGCCGGGACAGCAGCACCTACGAGCAGTACTTC. As protein: CASRDSSTYEQYF.

This rearrangement joins TRBV6-1 to TRBJ1-2; TRBD1 matches 7 bases. V trimming: 2 bases; J trimming: 4 bases; junction bases outside the gene matches: 4. CDR3 length: 14 residues. Germline CDR1 MNHNS, CDR2 SASEGT. CDR3 nucleotide sequence: TGTGCCAGCAGTGAATCCTGGACAGGCTATGGCTACACCTTC. Amino acids: CASSESWTGYGYTF.

V gene TRBV30 combines with J gene TRBJ2-7, with D possibly matching TRBD2 (7 bases). Deletions cut 2 bases from V and 5 bases from J, with 10 bases between. Germline V lookup: CDR1 GTSNPN, CDR2 SVGIG (reference sequence). This CDR3 contains 12 residues. The CDR3 nucleotides are TGTGCCTGGAGTAGGGGGGGCCACGAGCAGTACTTC. Translated, it gives CAWSRGGHEQYF.

The rearrangement uses TRBV29-1 and TRBJ2-5, with TRBD2 as a possible D gene (5 bases). The V end was cut by 0 bases, the J end by 5 bases, with 10 bases between. Per the germline V gene, CDR1 is SQVTM and CDR2 is ANQGSEA. This CDR3 is 13 amino acids long. CDR3 DNA: TGCAGCGTTGAAGACCCCGGCGGGGAGACCCAGTACTTC. It codes for CSVEDPGGETQYF.

This chain uses TRBV12-3 or TRBV12-4 with TRBJ2-7; D is perhaps TRBD2 (5 bases). This CDR3 has 13 residues. The V gene lost 6 bases and the J gene lost 4 bases, with 13 bases spanning the gap. As DNA, the CDR3 is TGTGCCAGCAGGGGCCCCGGGGATTACGAGCAGTACTTC. Protein: CASRGPGDYEQYF.

Here the CDR3 reads CASSLGGLDTQYF. As DNA, the CDR3 is TGTGCCAGCAGCTTGGGAGGGCTGGATACGCAGTATTTT. The genes are TRBV11-2 and TRBJ2-3, with TRBD2 matching 7 bases. This CDR3 has 13 residues. Germline-derived CDR1 and CDR2 are SGHAT and FQNNGV. The V and J ends lost 3 bases and 6 bases, in that order; junction bases with no gene match: 3.

A word on this clone: Because the CDR3's place on the DNA is in doubt, the DNA is left out and the CDR3 is given as listed by TCRdb. The V and J genes are TRBV27 and TRBJ2-7; TRBD1 is taken as the D call from the table, unchecked against the DNA. Looked up from germline, CDR1 is MNHEY and CDR2 is SMNVEV (reference sequence). The CDR3 comprises 15 residues, both ends counted. The chain's CDR3 is CASSSSGQGIYEQYF.

The chain couples TRBV3-1 (or the pseudogene TRBV3-2) to TRBJ2-3, with TRBD2 matching 7 bases. The junction had 5 bases not matched to a gene; V was cut back by 5 bases and J by 0 bases. The CDR3 runs to 15 residues. The germline gives CDR1 LGHDT, CDR2 YNNKEL (reference sequence). CDR3 sequence (DNA): TGTGCCAGCAGCATACGCGGGGGAAGCACAGATACGCAGTATTTT. Protein product: CASSIRGGSTDTQYF.

The rearrangement links TRBV15 to TRBJ2-3; weak D call: TRBD2 (5 bases). CDR3 length: 15 residues. Looked up from germline, CDR1 is LNHNV and CDR2 is YYDKDF (reference sequence). V gave up 4 bases and J gave up 2 bases, with 13 bases separating them. The CDR3 loop is CATSKEGRDTDTQYF. The DNA of the CDR3 is TGTGCCACCAGCAAAGAGGGCAGAGACACAGATACGCAGTATTTT.

This chain links TRBV6-5 with TRBJ2-7; the D gene is possibly TRBD1 (5 bases). Germline V gene lookup returns CDR1 MNHEY and CDR2 SVGAGI. CDR3 length equals 12 residues. V shed 0 bases and J shed 11 bases, with 11 bases lying between them. The CDR3 region has the DNA TGTGCCAGCAGTTACTCAGGCGGCAGGGAGTACTTC. This translates into CASSYSGGREYF.

The rearrangement links TRBV2 to TRBJ1-1; 7 bases map to TRBD1. Germline CDR1 is SNHLY and CDR2 is FYNNEI. CDR3 length: 15 residues. The trim removed 2 bases at V and 5 bases at J, leaving 8 bases unmatched. CDR3 sequence: CASSEQGGKSTEAFF. For the CDR3, the DNA is TGTGCCAGCAGTGAACAGGGGGGAAAAAGTACTGAAGCTTTCTTT.

This CDR3 reads CASTSGTGAVGYTF. As DNA, the CDR3 is TGTGCCAGCACCTCCGGGACAGGGGCGGTTGGCTACACCTTC. This chain connects TRBV28 to TRBJ1-2; 10 bases align to TRBD1. There are 14 residues in the CDR3. Germline loops: CDR1 MDHEN, CDR2 SYDVKM. Trimming at V came to 7 bases and at J to 7 bases, leaving 9 bases not matched to a gene.

This sequence joins TRBV27 and TRBJ1-1; the D is unclear. Germline V gene sequence: CDR1 MNHEY, CDR2 SMNVEV (reference sequence). V shed 1 base and J shed 8 bases, with 11 bases lying between them. The CDR3 consists of 13 residues. CDR3 loop: CASSLFYGKEAFF. The CDR3 region has the DNA TGTGCCAGCAGTTTATTTTACGGGAAAGAAGCTTTCTTT.

The V call is TRBV5-4, the J call TRBJ1-2; no firm D call. The CDR3 runs to 14 residues. Germline V gene lookup returns CDR1 SGHNT and CDR2 YYREEE (reference sequence). V shed 0 bases and J shed 3 bases, with 9 bases lying between them. For the CDR3, the DNA is TGTGCCAGCAGCTTGGTGGCCACAGACTATGGCTACACCTTC. The encoded protein is CASSLVATDYGYTF. The full variable domain, its missing parts supplied by reference TRBV5-4 and TRBJ1-2, is ETGVTQSPTHLIKTRGQQVTLRCSSQSGHNTVSWYQQALGQGPQFIFQYYREEENGRGNFPPRFSGLQFPNYSSELNVNALELDDSALYLCASSLVATDYGYTFGSGTRLTVV.

The gene calls are TRBV25-1 and TRBJ2-2; D call uncertain. The CDR3 runs 12 residues. V lost 6 bases, J lost 8 bases, and 10 bases lay in between. The germline CDR1 and CDR2 sequences are MGHDK and SYGVNS. CDR3: CASRPNRGELFF. The CDR3 DNA reads TGTGCCAGCAGACCCAACCGGGGGGAGCTGTTTTTT.

The chain recombines TRBV5-1 with TRBJ1-2, with a possible D match to TRBD1 (5 bases). With 4 bases removed from V and 7 bases from J, the gap between germline ends came to 17 bases. Germline V CDR1 and CDR2: SGHRS, YFSETQ. CDR3 length: 14 residues. Here the CDR3 DNA reads TGCGCCAGCAGCCTGACGACCGACAGCTCTGGCTACACCTTC. Encoded protein: CASSLTTDSSGYTF. Full variable domain (outside the CDR3, taken from reference TRBV5-1 and TRBJ1-2): KAGVTQTPRYLIKTRGQQVTLSCSPISGHRSVSWYQQTPGQGLQFLFEYFSETQRNKGNFPGRFSGRQFSNSRSEMNVSTLELGDSALYLCASSLTTDSSGYTFGSGTRLTVV.

This chain links TRBV7-3 with TRBJ2-3; TRBD1 matches 11 bases. The V gene end was trimmed by 1 base and the J gene end by 3 bases; junction bases not matched to a gene: 6. The CDR3 is made up of 17 amino acids. CDR1 is SGHTA, CDR2 FQGTGA, per germline. In DNA, the CDR3 is TGTGCCAGCAGCTTAATCGGACAGGGGGCGCCGACAGATACGCAGTATTTT. Amino acids: CASSLIGQGAPTDTQYF.

The rearrangement uses TRBV6-1 and TRBJ1-2; 7 nucleotides match TRBD1. The V gene's germline CDR1 is MNHNS and CDR2 SASEGT. V lost 3 bases to trimming and J lost 7 bases; unmatched junction nucleotides: 5. This CDR3 has 13 residues. The chain's CDR3 is CASSDNRGAGYTF. In DNA, the CDR3 is TGTGCCAGCAGTGATAACAGGGGAGCTGGCTACACCTTC.

The chain links TRBV6-5 to TRBJ2-1, with D tentatively TRBD2 (6 bases). V lost 5 bases and J 9 bases, leaving 11 bases between the germline ends. The CDR3 runs 12 residues. Germline CDR1 reads MNHEY; CDR2 reads SVGAGI. The CDR3 protein is CASSKTSLEQFF. The CDR3 DNA reads TGTGCCAGCAGTAAGACTAGTCTTGAGCAGTTCTTC.

This chain connects TRBV19 to TRBJ2-1, with 12 bases that match TRBD2. CDR3 length: 13 amino acids. The germline gives CDR1 LNHDA, CDR2 SQIVND (reference sequence). The V gene end was trimmed by 10 bases and the J gene end by 6 bases; junction bases not matched to a gene: 4. CDR3: CATSSGGVNEQFF. CDR3 bases: TGTGCCACCTCTAGCGGGGGGGTCAATGAGCAGTTCTTC.

J is TRBJ2-1 and V is TRBV7-9; TRBD1 agrees at 9 bases. The CDR3 length is 16 residues. Trimming cost V 4 bases and J 7 bases; bases outside gene matches: 11. Germline CDR1 and CDR2: SEHNR and FQNEAQ (reference sequence). The CDR3: CASSSQDRGNRNEQFF. As DNA, the CDR3 is TGTGCCAGCAGCTCCCAGGACAGGGGTAATAGAAATGAGCAGTTCTTC.

This clone was picked up a small number of times. The gene calls are TRBV6-5 and TRBJ1-1, with D unresolved. In germline, CDR1 is MNHEY, CDR2 SVGAGI. This CDR3 is built from 14 residues. The ends were cut back, 5 bases at V and 2 bases at J, with 12 bases in the middle. CDR3: CASSRISGNTEAFF. As DNA, the CDR3 is TGTGCCAGCAGTAGGATTTCAGGAAACACTGAAGCTTTCTTT.

The V call is TRBV19, the J call TRBJ1-6; D gene ambiguous. Germline CDR1 LNHDA, CDR2 SQIVND (reference sequence). The CDR3 is 16 residues long. Trimming took 3 bases from V and 3 from J, leaving 12 bases between them. The CDR3 DNA reads as TGTGCCAGTAGTATCAAAAGACGGAGCTATAATTCACCCCTCCACTTT. Translating gives CASSIKRRSYNSPLHF.

This chain joins TRBV24-1 and TRBJ1-2; D not certain. The germline V gene encodes CDR1 KGHDR and CDR2 SFDVKD. V shed 4 bases and J shed 4 bases, with 6 bases lying between them. The CDR3 runs 12 residues. CDR3 region: CATSEPSYGYTF. The CDR3, as DNA: TGTGCCACCAGTGAACCGAGCTATGGCTACACCTTC.

V gene TRBV18 combines with J gene TRBJ1-1; 8 bases are shared with TRBD1. V shed 5 bases and J 8 bases; nucleotides not matched to a gene: 7. In germline, CDR1 is KGHSH, CDR2 LQKENI. The CDR3 runs to 13 residues. The CDR3 loop is CASSTDRGREAFF. The CDR3 nucleotides are TGTGCCAGCTCAACCGACAGGGGTCGAGAAGCTTTCTTT.

J is TRBJ2-5 and V is TRBV11-2; 7 nucleotides match TRBD2. The germline gives CDR1 SGHAT, CDR2 FQNNGV. V lost 4 bases to trimming and J lost 2 bases; unmatched junction nucleotides: 4. The CDR3 contains 14 residues. CDR3 protein: CASSSSGGQETQYF. The CDR3, as DNA: TGTGCCAGCAGCTCTTCGGGGGGTCAAGAGACCCAGTACTTC.

V and J are TRBV2 and TRBJ1-5, with D possibly TRBD1 on 6 matching bases. Germline CDR1 is SNHLY and CDR2 is FYNNEI. V was clipped by 1 base and J by 1 base, with 20 bases between them. The CDR3 consists of 19 residues. The CDR3 DNA reads as TGTGCCAGCAGTGAAGGGTTCTGGGGACCGAGGGGGAGCAATCAGCCCCAGCATTTT. This gives the protein CASSEGFWGPRGSNQPQHF.